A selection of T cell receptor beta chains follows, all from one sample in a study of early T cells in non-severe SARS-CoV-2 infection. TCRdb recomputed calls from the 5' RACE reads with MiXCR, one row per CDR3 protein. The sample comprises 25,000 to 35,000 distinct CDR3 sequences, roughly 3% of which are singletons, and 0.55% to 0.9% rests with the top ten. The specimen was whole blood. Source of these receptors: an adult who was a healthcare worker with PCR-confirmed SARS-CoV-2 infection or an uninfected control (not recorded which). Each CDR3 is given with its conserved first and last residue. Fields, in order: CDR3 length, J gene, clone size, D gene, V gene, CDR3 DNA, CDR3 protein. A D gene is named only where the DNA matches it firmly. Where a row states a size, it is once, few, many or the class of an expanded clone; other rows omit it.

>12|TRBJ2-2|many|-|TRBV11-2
TGTGCCAGCAGCAAAGGACAGGGGGAGCTGTTTTTT
CASSKGQGELFF
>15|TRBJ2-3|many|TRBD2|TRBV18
TGTGCCAGCTCACGACTAGCGGGGGGCACAGATACGCAGTATTTT
CASSRLAGGTDTQYF
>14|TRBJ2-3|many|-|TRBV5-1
TGCGCCACCACTCTCGGGGGTCCCACAGATACGCAGTATTTT
CATTLGGPTDTQYF
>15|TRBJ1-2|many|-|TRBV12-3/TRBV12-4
TGTGCCAGCAGTTTAACCCAATCAGCCCCCTATGGCTACACCTTC
CASSLTQSAPYGYTF
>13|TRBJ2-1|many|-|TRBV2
TGTGCCAGCACGTTTCCAGGGGAGAATGAGCAGTTCTTC
CASTFPGENEQFF
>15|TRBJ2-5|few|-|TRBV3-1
TGTGCCAGCAGCCAAGATCAGGGCAGTGGTGAGACCCAGTACTTC
CASSQDQGSGETQYF
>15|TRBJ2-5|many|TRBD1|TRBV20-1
TGCAGTGCTAACCCCGGGACAGGGGGAGGAGAGACCCAGTACTTC
CSANPGTGGGETQYF
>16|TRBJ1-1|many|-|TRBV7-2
TGTGCCAGCAGCCGGCGGACTGCCGGAATGAACACTGAAGCTTTCTTT
CASSRRTAGMNTEAFF
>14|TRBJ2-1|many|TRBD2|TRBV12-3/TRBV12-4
TGTGCCAGCAGTCGACTAGCCGTACGCAATGAGCAGTTCTTC
CASSRLAVRNEQFF
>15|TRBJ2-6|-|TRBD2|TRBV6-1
TGTGCCACGCGGACGGGGGGTTCTGGGGCCAACGTCCTGACTTTC
CATRTGGSGANVLTF
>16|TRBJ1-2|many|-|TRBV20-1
TGCAGTGCTCCCCGCGGAGGCTCGGGAACCAACTATGGCTACACCTTC
CSAPRGGSGTNYGYTF
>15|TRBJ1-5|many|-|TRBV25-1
TGTGCCGGCAGTGCCCTCGTGGGGAGCAATCAGCCCCAGCATTTT
CAGSALVGSNQPQHF
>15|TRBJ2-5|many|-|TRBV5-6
TGTGCCAGCAGCTTGGTGGGGGCCAACCAAGAGACCCAGTACTTC
CASSLVGANQETQYF
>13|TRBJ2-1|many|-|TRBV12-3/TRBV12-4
TGTGCCAGCAGTTTATCCCAGGGCAATGAGCAGTTCTTC
CASSLSQGNEQFF
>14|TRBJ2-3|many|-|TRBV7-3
TGTGCCAGCAGCCGGGACTCTAGCACAGATACGCAGTATTTT
CASSRDSSTDTQYF
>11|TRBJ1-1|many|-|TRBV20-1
TGCAGTATGGGGCTGGACACTGAAGCTTTCTTT
CSMGLDTEAFF
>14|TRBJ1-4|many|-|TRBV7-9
TGTGCCAGCAGCTTATCCCAGCGGTATGAAAAACTGTTTTTT
CASSLSQRYEKLFF
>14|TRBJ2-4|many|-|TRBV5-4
TGTGCCAGCAGCTTGGTAGAGACATCCGACATTCAGTACTTC
CASSLVETSDIQYF
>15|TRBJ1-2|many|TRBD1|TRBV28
TGTGCCAGCAGCCGACCGGGACAGGGTCACTATGGCTACACCTTC
CASSRPGQGHYGYTF
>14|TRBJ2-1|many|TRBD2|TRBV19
TGTGCCAGTAGTTTGCGGGGGACCTACAATGAGCAGTTCTTC
CASSLRGTYNEQFF
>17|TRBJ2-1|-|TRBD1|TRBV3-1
TGTGCCAGCAGCCAAGTACCTTCGACAGGGTCTGTCAATGAGCAGTTCTTC
CASSQVPSTGSVNEQFF
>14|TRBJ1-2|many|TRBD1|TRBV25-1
TGTGCCAGCGAGAATGGGACAGGGATCTATGGCTACACCTTC
CASENGTGIYGYTF
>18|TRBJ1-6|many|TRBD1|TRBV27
TGTGCCAGCAGTTTATTGGGTCTGGGGACAGGGGTTAATTCACCCCTCCACTTT
CASSLLGLGTGVNSPLHF
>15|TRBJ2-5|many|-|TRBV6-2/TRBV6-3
TGTGCCAGCAGTTACGGAGGACGGATCCAAGAGACCCAGTACTTC
CASSYGGRIQETQYF
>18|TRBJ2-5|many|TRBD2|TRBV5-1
TGCGCCAGCAGCTTGGGCAGCCTAGCGGGGATGGTCCAAGAGACCCAGTACTTC
CASSLGSLAGMVQETQYF
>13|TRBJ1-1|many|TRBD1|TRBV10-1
TGCGCCAGCAGACAGGGGCGTTGGACTGAAGCTTTCTTT
CASRQGRWTEAFF
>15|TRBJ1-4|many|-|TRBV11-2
TGTGCCAGCAGCTTAGTCCGGGCGGCTGGTGAAAAACTGTTTTTT
CASSLVRAAGEKLFF
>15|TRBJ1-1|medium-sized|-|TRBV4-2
TGTGCCAGCAGCCAAGATTGGGCCAGCCGAACTGAAGCTTTCTTT
CASSQDWASRTEAFF
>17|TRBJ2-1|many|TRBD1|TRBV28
TGTGCCAGCAGTTTGTGGGACAGGGGGCATGTCTACAATGAGCAGTTCTTC
CASSLWDRGHVYNEQFF
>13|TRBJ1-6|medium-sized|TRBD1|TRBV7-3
TGTGCCAGCAGCTCGAACAGGGGACCACCCCTCCACTTT
CASSSNRGPPLHF
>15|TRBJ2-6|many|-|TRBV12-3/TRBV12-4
TGTGCCAGCAGTTTCGCGTTCTCTGGGGCCAACGTCCTGACTTTC
CASSFAFSGANVLTF
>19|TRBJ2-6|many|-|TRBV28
TGTGCCAGCAGTTGGGGAAATCGGGCGAGGAGCTCTGGGGCCAACGTCCTGACTTTC
CASSWGNRARSSGANVLTF
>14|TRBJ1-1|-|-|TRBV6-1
TGTGCCAGCGGTGAACAGCAGGGGAACACTGAAGCTTTCTTT
CASGEQQGNTEAFF
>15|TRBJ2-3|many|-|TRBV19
TGTGCCAGTGCCGATGACGGAATTAGCACAGATACGCAGTATTTT
CASADDGISTDTQYF
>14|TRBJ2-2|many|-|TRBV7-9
TGTGCCAGCAGCCAGGACGGGGGGCCCGGGGAGCTGTTTTTT
CASSQDGGPGELFF
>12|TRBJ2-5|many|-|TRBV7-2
TGTGCCAGCAGCGCTGTCACGGAGACCCAGTACTTC
CASSAVTETQYF
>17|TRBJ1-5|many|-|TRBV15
TGTGCCACCAGCAGAGATCTGGTGGCGGGGAGCAATCAGCCCCAGCATTTT
CATSRDLVAGSNQPQHF
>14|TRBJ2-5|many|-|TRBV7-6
TGTGCCAGCAGCTTCGAAGAGGGGTCAGAGACCCAGTACTTC
CASSFEEGSETQYF
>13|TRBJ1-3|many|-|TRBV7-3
TGTGCCAGCAGACCGGCGTCTGGAAACACCATATATTTT
CASRPASGNTIYF
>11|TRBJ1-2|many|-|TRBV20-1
TGCAGTGCTAGACAAGGGACTGGCTACACCTTC
CSARQGTGYTF
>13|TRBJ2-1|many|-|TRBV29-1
TGCAGCGTTGTTTCAGGGTTACACAATGAGCAGTTCTTC
CSVVSGLHNEQFF
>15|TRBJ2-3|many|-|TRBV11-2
TGTGCCAGCAGCTCCGGGTCCGGTAGCACAGATACGCAGTATTTT
CASSSGSGSTDTQYF
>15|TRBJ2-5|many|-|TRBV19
TGTGCCAGTAGTTCTATCGGACGACTACGAGAGACCCAGTACTTC
CASSSIGRLRETQYF
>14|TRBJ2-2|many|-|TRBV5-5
TGTGCCAGCTCGATCTTAGGGAACACCGGGGAGCTGTTTTTT
CASSILGNTGELFF
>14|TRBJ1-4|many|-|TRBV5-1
TGCGCCAGCAGCTTGTCACAGGCAAATGAAAAACTGTTTTTT
CASSLSQANEKLFF
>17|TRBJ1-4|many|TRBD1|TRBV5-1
TGCGCCAGCAGCTTGCAGGGACAGATGACAACTAATGAAAAACTGTTTTTT
CASSLQGQMTTNEKLFF
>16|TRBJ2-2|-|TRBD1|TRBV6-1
TGTGCCAGCAGTAGATCAGGGGGCGCGAACACCGGGGAGCTGTTTTTT
CASSRSGGANTGELFF
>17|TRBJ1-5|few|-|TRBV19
TGTGCCAGTACCGACACGAGGGCCGTACCGGCAAATCAGCCCCAGCATTTT
CASTDTRAVPANQPQHF
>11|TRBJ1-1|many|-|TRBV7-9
TGTGCCACAAGGCAGGGAAGGGAAGCTTTCTTT
CATRQGREAFF
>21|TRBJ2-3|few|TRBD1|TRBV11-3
TGTGCCAGCAGCAATCCGCAAGTTCCGGGACAGGGGGCGGGAGAAACAGATACGCAGTATTTT
CASSNPQVPGQGAGETDTQYF
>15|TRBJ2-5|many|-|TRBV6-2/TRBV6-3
TGTGCCAGCAGCCCCGGGACCGGGGAGGTGGAGACCCAGTACTTC
CASSPGTGEVETQYF
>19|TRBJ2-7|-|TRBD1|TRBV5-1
TGCGCCAGCAGCGAGGGACAGGGGACATTCCAAACACTTGCCTACGAGCAGTACTTC
CASSEGQGTFQTLAYEQYF
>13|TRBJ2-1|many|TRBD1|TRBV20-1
TGCAGTGCTGGCGTTCTACAGGGGGATGAGCAGTTCTTC
CSAGVLQGDEQFF
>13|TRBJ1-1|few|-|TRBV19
TGTGCCACCTCCCTAGTCCAGAACACTGAAGCTTTCTTT
CATSLVQNTEAFF
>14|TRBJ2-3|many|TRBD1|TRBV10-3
TGTGCCATCAGGACGGGACAGGGAACAGATACGCAGTATTTT
CAIRTGQGTDTQYF